Listed below are T cell receptor beta chains from one sample, sequenced in a study of early T cells in non-severe SARS-CoV-2 infection. TCRdb recomputed calls from the 5' RACE reads with MiXCR, one row per CDR3 protein. The repertoire holds fewer than 120,000 distinct CDR3 sequences, with 10% to 15% as singletons. Sequenced here: whole blood, sampled at baseline. All receptors derive from an adult who was a healthcare worker with PCR-confirmed SARS-CoV-2 infection or an uninfected control (not recorded which). Both conserved end residues are part of each CDR3. The order of the fields is V gene, J gene, D gene, clone size, CDR3 DNA, CDR3 protein. A D gene is named only where the DNA matches it firmly. Clone size is shown for a subset of rows, as once, few, many or a class of expanded clone.

TRBV29-1	TRBJ2-7	TRBD1	.	TGCAGCGCCCGGGACAGCACCTACGAGCAGTACTTC	CSARDSTYEQYF
TRBV29-1	TRBJ2-7	TRBD1	few	TGCAGCGTCCTGACAGGGGGCTACGAGCAGTACTTC	CSVLTGGYEQYF
TRBV13	TRBJ1-1	.	.	TGTGCCAGCAGCCCCGGAGACACTGAAGCTTTCTTT	CASSPGDTEAFF
TRBV7-3	TRBJ2-2	.	.	TGTGCCAGCGAAGCGAACACCGGGGAGCTGTTTTTT	CASEANTGELFF
TRBV20-1	TRBJ1-1	.	.	TGCAGTGCTAGAGTCGGGGCAGGGATTGAAGCTTTCTTT	CSARVGAGIEAFF
TRBV7-3	TRBJ1-6	.	.	TGTGCCAGCAGCTTACAGGGGAATTCACCCCTCCACTTT	CASSLQGNSPLHF
TRBV7-6	TRBJ2-3	.	few	TGTGCCAGCAGCTTAATCGAGGAGGGCACAGATACGCAGTATTTT	CASSLIEEGTDTQYF
TRBV7-8	TRBJ1-1	.	.	TGTGCCAGCAGCTTAGGAGGAGAGCTTGAAGCTTTCTTT	CASSLGGELEAFF
TRBV20-1	TRBJ2-3	.	many	TGCAGTGCTAGAGATCTCTTGGGGCCAGATACGCAGTATTTT	CSARDLLGPDTQYF
TRBV7-6	TRBJ2-3	.	many	TGTGCCAGCACCCGGGGAGCCGGGACCGCGGCGGGAGATACGCAGTATTTT	CASTRGAGTAAGDTQYF
TRBV19	TRBJ2-7	.	few	TGTGCCAGTAGTATCTCCAAGACAGGAACCGAGCAGTACTTC	CASSISKTGTEQYF
TRBV2	TRBJ2-5	.	few	TGTGCCAGCAGTATGTACCAAGAGACCCAGTACTTC	CASSMYQETQYF
TRBV29-1	TRBJ2-7	.	.	TGCAGCGTTGAAGATGTAGGGGAGCAGTACTTC	CSVEDVGEQYF
TRBV7-6	TRBJ2-3	.	many	TGTGCCAGCAGCTTAGGGGCGGGACCAGATACGCAGTATTTT	CASSLGAGPDTQYF
TRBV27	TRBJ1-5	.	.	TGTGCCAGCAGTCCTCGACAGAGCAATCAGCCCCAGCATTTT	CASSPRQSNQPQHF
TRBV6-6	TRBJ2-7	TRBD1	many	TGTGCCAGCAGCGGACAGGCCAAGTTCTACGAGCAGTACTTC	CASSGQAKFYEQYF
TRBV20-1	TRBJ2-7	TRBD2	few	TGCAGTGCTAGAGATGGGACTAGCGGGAGCTACGAGCAGTACTTC	CSARDGTSGSYEQYF
TRBV6-5	TRBJ1-1	.	few	TGTGCCAGCAAGCTAGGGGGGGCGAACACTGAAGCTTTCTTT	CASKLGGANTEAFF
TRBV7-9	TRBJ2-1	TRBD2	many	TGTGCCAGCAGCTTAGTTCGGGAGGATGCTTCGCAGTTCTTC	CASSLVREDASQFF
TRBV18	TRBJ1-2	.	few	TGTGCCAGCTCACGACCTGAGGGATCCGGCTACACCTTC	CASSRPEGSGYTF
TRBV18	TRBJ1-6	TRBD1	many	TGTGCCAGCTCAACCGGACAGGGAGGTAATTCACCCCTCCACTTT	CASSTGQGGNSPLHF
TRBV7-2	TRBJ2-1	TRBD1	few	TGTGCCAGCAGCCTAAGGACAGGGAGGAATGAGCAGTTCTTC	CASSLRTGRNEQFF
TRBV24-1	TRBJ2-1	TRBD2	many	TGTGCCACCAGTGATCCGACTAGCGGGAGAGGTGATGAGCAGTTCTTC	CATSDPTSGRGDEQFF
TRBV20-1	TRBJ2-7	.	.	TGCAGTGCTAGAGATCAGGTCACCTACGAGCAGTACTTC	CSARDQVTYEQYF
TRBV30	TRBJ1-1	.	.	TGTGCCTGGACTTTGGGGCTGGGCATGAACACTGAAGCTTTCTTT	CAWTLGLGMNTEAFF
TRBV20-1	TRBJ1-5	.	.	TGCAGTGCAAACGGGGAAAGGGCCTCTTTTAGCAATCAGCCCCAGCATTTT	CSANGERASFSNQPQHF
TRBV29-1	TRBJ1-2	.	few	TGCAGCGTTGAAGGCTCAGATGGCAGGGCTGGCTATGGCTACACCTTC	CSVEGSDGRAGYGYTF
TRBV4-2	TRBJ2-7	TRBD2	few	TGTGCCAGCAGCCAATTCACCTCCGGGACTATGTCCTACGAGCAGTACTTC	CASSQFTSGTMSYEQYF
TRBV11-2	TRBJ2-2	.	few	TGTGCCAGCAGCTTAAGTATTAGGGAGAACACCGGGGAGCTGTTTTTT	CASSLSIRENTGELFF
TRBV7-9	TRBJ2-7	.	.	TGTGCCAGCACCGAAGTGGAAGCCGAGCAGTACTTC	CASTEVEAEQYF